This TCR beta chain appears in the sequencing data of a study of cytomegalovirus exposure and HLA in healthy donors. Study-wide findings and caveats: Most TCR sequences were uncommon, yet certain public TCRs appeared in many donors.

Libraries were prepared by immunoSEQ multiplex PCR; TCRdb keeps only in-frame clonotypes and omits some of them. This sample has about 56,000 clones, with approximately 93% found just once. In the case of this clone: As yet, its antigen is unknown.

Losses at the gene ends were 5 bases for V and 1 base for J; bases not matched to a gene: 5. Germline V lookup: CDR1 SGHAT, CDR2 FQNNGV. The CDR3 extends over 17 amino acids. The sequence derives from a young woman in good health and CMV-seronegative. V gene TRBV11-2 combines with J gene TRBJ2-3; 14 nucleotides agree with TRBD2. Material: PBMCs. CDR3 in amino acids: CASSLTSGRVGTDTQYF. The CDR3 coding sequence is TGTGCCAGCAGCCTGACTAGCGGGAGGGTGGGCACAGATACGCAGTATTTT.